This T cell receptor beta chain was sequenced for a study of blood T cell repertoires in COVID-19. Turning to the study itself: In each case, the material was cDNA or gDNA derived from T cells, B-cell-depleted T cells, or PBMCs.

With 3 bases removed from V and 4 bases from J, the gap between germline ends came to 18 bases. The CDR3 covers 17 residues. Per the germline V gene, CDR1 is LNHDA and CDR2 is SQIVND (reference sequence). This clone appeared a few times. Generated by immunoSEQ multiplex PCR, the TCRdb table keeps only in-frame clones and is missing some. The repertoire has about 370,000 clones, around 87% of them found once; the top ten carry roughly 10%. The specimen was peripheral blood. The receptor's source is a young woman with COVID-19, enrolled during active disease. The chain carries TRBV19 and TRBJ2-2; tentatively, D is TRBD1 (5 bases). The CDR3 is CASSIKLGQGFTGELFF. The CDR3 bases are TGTGCCAGTAGTATTAAGCTCGGGCAGGGCTTCACCGGGGAGCTGTTTTTT.